The source of this T cell receptor beta chain is a study of cytomegalovirus exposure and HLA in healthy donors. The germline V gene encodes CDR1 SGHRS and CDR2 YFSETQ. V dropped 2 bases and J dropped 7; count of bases not matched to a gene: 9. The CDR3 spans 15 residues. Primers for the PCR totalled 60 Vbeta and 13 Jbeta. Measured with immunoSEQ multiplex PCR; TCRdb has only the in-frame clones, and not every one. The data hold about 130,000 clones, with around three quarters observed a single time. The sample taken for sequencing was PBMCs. V usage is TRBV5-1 and J usage is TRBJ2-1; TRBD2 matches 7 bases. The TCR was taken from a female donor in good health and CMV-seronegative. This chain's CDR3 is CASSFLAELQNEQFF. The CDR3 nucleotides read TGCGCCAGCAGCTTCCTAGCGGAACTACAAAATGAGCAGTTCTTC.